This is a list of T cell receptor beta chains from one sample in a study of T cell responses to AZD1222 COVID-19 vaccine. Produced via immunoSEQ multiplex PCR; TCRdb's table is partial and in-frame only. The sample gives over 130,000 clones, roughly 93% of which show up once; over 8.5% is in the top ten. Material: peripheral blood, obtained 28 days after the second AZD1222 dose. These receptors were collected from an adult who received the AZD1222 COVID-19 vaccine. The CDR3 runs from the conserved cysteine through the conserved F or W. Fields, in order: J gene, V gene, clone size, D gene, CDR3 DNA, CDR3 protein. D genes are given only for firm matches. Clone size is not always given. Where it is, it says once, few, many or a class for expanded clones.

J gene: TRBJ2-2
V gene: TRBV6-4
clone size: NA
D gene: NA
CDR3 DNA: TGTGCCAGCACCCCTCGGGCCGGCACCGGGGAGCTGTTTTTT
CDR3 protein: CASTPRAGTGELFF

J gene: TRBJ2-1
V gene: TRBV6-2/TRBV6-3
clone size: few
D gene: TRBD2
CDR3 DNA: TGTGCCAGCAGTTACTCTAGCGGGGGCAATGAGCAGTTCTTC
CDR3 protein: CASSYSSGGNEQFF

J gene: TRBJ2-1
V gene: TRBV7-9
clone size: NA
D gene: TRBD2
CDR3 DNA: TGTGCCAGTCTCCTAGCGGGGGTTGTCAATGAGCAGTTCTTC
CDR3 protein: CASLLAGVVNEQFF

J gene: TRBJ1-1
V gene: TRBV19
clone size: NA
D gene: NA
CDR3 DNA: TGTGCCAGTAGTATAAGGGGGGTGAACACTGAAGCTTTCTTT
CDR3 protein: CASSIRGVNTEAFF

J gene: TRBJ1-6
V gene: TRBV19
clone size: NA
D gene: TRBD1
CDR3 DNA: TGTGCCAGTACCCAACCGGACAGGGGGTATAATTCACCCCTCCACTTT
CDR3 protein: CASTQPDRGYNSPLHF

J gene: TRBJ1-5
V gene: TRBV19
clone size: NA
D gene: NA
CDR3 DNA: TGTGCCAGTATCCCCGCGCCAGGTACAGGGCAGCCCCAGCATTTT
CDR3 protein: CASIPAPGTGQPQHF

J gene: TRBJ2-3
V gene: TRBV9
clone size: NA
D gene: NA
CDR3 DNA: TGTGCCAGCAGCGTAGAAGCGAACAGTGGCACAGATACGCAGTATTTT
CDR3 protein: CASSVEANSGTDTQYF

J gene: TRBJ2-1
V gene: TRBV7-9
clone size: NA
D gene: NA
CDR3 DNA: TGTGCCAGCAGCGAAAGGTCCTCTACAGGGAATGAGCAGTTCTTC
CDR3 protein: CASSERSSTGNEQFF

J gene: TRBJ1-2
V gene: TRBV15
clone size: few
D gene: NA
CDR3 DNA: TGTGCCACCAGCAGATTGGCGGCTAACTATGGCTACACCTTC
CDR3 protein: CATSRLAANYGYTF

J gene: TRBJ2-7
V gene: TRBV6-5
clone size: NA
D gene: TRBD2
CDR3 DNA: TGTGCCAGCAGTCTACAGAGCGGGACTTACGAGCAGTACTTC
CDR3 protein: CASSLQSGTYEQYF

J gene: TRBJ1-1
V gene: TRBV5-1
clone size: NA
D gene: NA
CDR3 DNA: TGCGCCAGCAGCCCCTCCGGGACGGTGAACACTGAAGCTTTCTTT
CDR3 protein: CASSPSGTVNTEAFF

J gene: TRBJ2-1
V gene: TRBV2
clone size: NA
D gene: TRBD2
CDR3 DNA: TGTGCCAGCAGGGGACTAGCTTATGAGCAGTTCTTC
CDR3 protein: CASRGLAYEQFF

J gene: TRBJ1-2
V gene: TRBV18
clone size: few
D gene: NA
CDR3 DNA: TGTGCCAGCTCCCCACGTTTGGCGGGAGTGGACTATGGCTACACCTTC
CDR3 protein: CASSPRLAGVDYGYTF

J gene: TRBJ2-3
V gene: TRBV29-1
clone size: NA
D gene: TRBD2
CDR3 DNA: TGCAGCGTCCGACGGACTAGCGGGAGTGATACAGATACGCAGTATTTT
CDR3 protein: CSVRRTSGSDTDTQYF

J gene: TRBJ1-1
V gene: TRBV18
clone size: NA
D gene: NA
CDR3 DNA: TGTGCCAGCTCACCACCGGTGCGGCCTCTGCACACTGAAGCTTTCTTT
CDR3 protein: CASSPPVRPLHTEAFF

J gene: TRBJ2-5
V gene: TRBV3-1/TRBV3-2
clone size: NA
D gene: NA
CDR3 DNA: TGTGCCAGCAGCCATCGACCACAGAGTTTAGAGACCCAGTACTTC
CDR3 protein: CASSHRPQSLETQYF

J gene: TRBJ2-7
V gene: TRBV27
clone size: NA
D gene: TRBD1
CDR3 DNA: TGTGCCAGCAGGAACACAGCAGGGGGCGGCTACGAGCAGTACTTC
CDR3 protein: CASRNTAGGGYEQYF

J gene: TRBJ1-3
V gene: TRBV9
clone size: NA
D gene: TRBD1
CDR3 DNA: TGTGCCAGCAGCCGAACAGGGGGCTCTGGAAACACCATATATTTT
CDR3 protein: CASSRTGGSGNTIYF

J gene: TRBJ1-1
V gene: TRBV5-4
clone size: NA
D gene: NA
CDR3 DNA: TGTGCCAGCAGCTCCCGGGACATGCTGGAAGCTTTCTTT
CDR3 protein: CASSSRDMLEAFF

J gene: TRBJ2-2
V gene: TRBV11-2
clone size: NA
D gene: TRBD2
CDR3 DNA: TGTGCCAGCAGCCTGGGACTAGCGGACGGCGGGTCGAACACCGGGGAGCTGTTTTTT
CDR3 protein: CASSLGLADGGSNTGELFF

J gene: TRBJ1-1
V gene: TRBV7-9
clone size: NA
D gene: NA
CDR3 DNA: TGTGCCAGCAGCTTACGGGACATCGCTGAAGCTTTCTTT
CDR3 protein: CASSLRDIAEAFF

J gene: TRBJ2-3
V gene: TRBV6-4
clone size: once
D gene: NA
CDR3 DNA: TGTGCCAGCAGGGTCACTAGCACAGATACGCAGTATTTT
CDR3 protein: CASRVTSTDTQYF

J gene: TRBJ1-4
V gene: TRBV3-1/TRBV3-2
clone size: NA
D gene: NA
CDR3 DNA: TGTGCCAGCAGCCCCCTTGCGGGGAAGGCAACTAATGAAAAACTGTTTTTT
CDR3 protein: CASSPLAGKATNEKLFF

J gene: TRBJ1-3
V gene: TRBV19
clone size: NA
D gene: TRBD1
CDR3 DNA: TGTGCCAGTCAGGGGGCGCGAGGAAACACCATATATTTT
CDR3 protein: CASQGARGNTIYF

J gene: TRBJ2-3
V gene: TRBV3-1/TRBV3-2
clone size: NA
D gene: NA
CDR3 DNA: TGTGCCAGCAGCGGGGGAGCCCTTGGGGATACGCAGTATTTT
CDR3 protein: CASSGGALGDTQYF

J gene: TRBJ1-1
V gene: TRBV11-2
clone size: NA
D gene: TRBD1
CDR3 DNA: TGTGCCAGCAGCACAGACAGGGGGGGCACTGAAGCTTTCTTT
CDR3 protein: CASSTDRGGTEAFF

J gene: TRBJ1-1
V gene: TRBV9
clone size: once
D gene: NA
CDR3 DNA: TGTGCCAGCAGCCCTATCGGGACGGCCGAAGCTTTCTTT
CDR3 protein: CASSPIGTAEAFF

J gene: TRBJ2-1
V gene: TRBV5-1
clone size: NA
D gene: NA
CDR3 DNA: TGCGCCAGCAGCTTGGAGGACAGCCGACTGGGGTCCTACAATGAGCAGTTCTTC
CDR3 protein: CASSLEDSRLGSYNEQFF

J gene: TRBJ1-1
V gene: TRBV6-2/TRBV6-3
clone size: NA
D gene: NA
CDR3 DNA: TGTGCCAGCAGTCCCCAGCCCTTGAACACTGAAGCTTTCTTT
CDR3 protein: CASSPQPLNTEAFF

J gene: TRBJ2-1
V gene: TRBV10-1
clone size: NA
D gene: NA
CDR3 DNA: TGCGCCAGCAGTGACGGGCCAAGATCCTACAATGAGCAGTTCTTC
CDR3 protein: CASSDGPRSYNEQFF